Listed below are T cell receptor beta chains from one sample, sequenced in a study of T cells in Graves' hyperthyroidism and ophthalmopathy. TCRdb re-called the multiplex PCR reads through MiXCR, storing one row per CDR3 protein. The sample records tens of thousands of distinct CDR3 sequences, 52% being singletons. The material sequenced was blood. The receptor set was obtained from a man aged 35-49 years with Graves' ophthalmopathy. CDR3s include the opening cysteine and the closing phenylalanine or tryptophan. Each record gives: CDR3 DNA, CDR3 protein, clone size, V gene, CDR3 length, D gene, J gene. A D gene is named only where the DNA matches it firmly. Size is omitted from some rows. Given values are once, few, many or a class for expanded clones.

DNA: TGCAGTGCTAGAGATTCGGACAGCCCTCTAGAGACCCAGTACTTC; CDR3: CSARDSDSPLETQYF; size: many; V: TRBV20-1; length: 15; D: NA; J: TRBJ2-5
DNA: TGCAGTGCTCTTAGCGGGAGGAATGAGCAGTTCTTC; CDR3: CSALSGRNEQFF; size: NA; V: TRBV20-1; length: 12; D: TRBD2; J: TRBJ2-1
DNA: TGTGCCAGCTCACCACCGAGGACAGACACAGATACGCAGTATTTT; CDR3: CASSPPRTDTDTQYF; size: few; V: TRBV18; length: 15; D: NA; J: TRBJ2-3
DNA: TGTGCCAGCAGCCCACCGAGGGACACTGAAGCTTTCTTT; CDR3: CASSPPRDTEAFF; size: many; V: TRBV7-9; length: 13; D: NA; J: TRBJ1-1
DNA: TGTGCCAGCAGTGAGGACCTGGTCAATGAGCAGTTCTTC; CDR3: CASSEDLVNEQFF; size: many; V: TRBV6-1; length: 13; D: NA; J: TRBJ2-1
DNA: TGTGCCAGCAAGACAGGGGAGCTGTTTTTT; CDR3: CASKTGELFF; size: once; V: TRBV5-2; length: 10; D: NA; J: TRBJ2-2
DNA: TGTGCTAGCAGCCCCGGGACAAGCGGGGTAGAGCAGTTCTTC; CDR3: CASSPGTSGVEQFF; size: once; V: TRBV7-7; length: 14; D: NA; J: TRBJ2-1
DNA: TGTGCTAGCGGCTTGATGCCCAAATACGAGCAGTACTTC; CDR3: CASGLMPKYEQYF; size: NA; V: TRBV5-5; length: 13; D: NA; J: TRBJ2-7
DNA: TGTGCCACCAGCGACAGGAACTCTGGGGCCAACGTCCTGACTTTC; CDR3: CATSDRNSGANVLTF; size: medium-sized; V: TRBV24-1; length: 15; D: NA; J: TRBJ2-6
DNA: TGTGCCAGCAGTCTACGTGGGGGCACCGGATCCAATGAGCAGTTCTTC; CDR3: CASSLRGGTGSNEQFF; size: NA; V: TRBV7-9; length: 16; D: NA; J: TRBJ2-1
DNA: TGCGCCAGCAGCTTGTCTCCCGATCAGCCCCAGCATTTT; CDR3: CASSLSPDQPQHF; size: many; V: TRBV5-1; length: 13; D: NA; J: TRBJ1-5
DNA: TGTGCCAGCGTGTCGGGGGAAGGCTCCTACAATGAGCAGTTCTTC; CDR3: CASVSGEGSYNEQFF; size: many; V: TRBV28; length: 15; D: NA; J: TRBJ2-1
DNA: TGTGCCAGCAGTTCTTGGACAGGCCCCAATGAGCAGTTCTTC; CDR3: CASSSWTGPNEQFF; size: NA; V: TRBV6-5; length: 14; D: TRBD1; J: TRBJ2-1
DNA: TGTGCCAGCAGTTTATATTCGGATTCGGAGGTTGAGAATCAGCCCCAGCATTTT; CDR3: CASSLYSDSEVENQPQHF; size: many; V: TRBV28; length: 18; D: NA; J: TRBJ1-5
DNA: TGCAGTGCTAGAGTGGGACAGGCCGTAGCCAAAAACATTCAGTACTTC; CDR3: CSARVGQAVAKNIQYF; size: many; V: TRBV20-1; length: 16; D: TRBD1; J: TRBJ2-4
DNA: TGCAGTGCCAGCGGGGGAGGGGGCTACGAGCAGTACTTC; CDR3: CSASGGGGYEQYF; size: NA; V: TRBV20-1; length: 13; D: TRBD2; J: TRBJ2-7
DNA: TGCGCCAGCAGCGGGGAGCCGTACTATGGCTACACCTTC; CDR3: CASSGEPYYGYTF; size: NA; V: TRBV10-2; length: 13; D: NA; J: TRBJ1-2
DNA: TGCAGTGCTACAGAGGCAGGGTTATACGAGCAGTACTTC; CDR3: CSATEAGLYEQYF; size: NA; V: TRBV20-1; length: 13; D: NA; J: TRBJ2-7
DNA: TGCAGTGCTAGTCTGACCGACAGTGGCTACACCTTC; CDR3: CSASLTDSGYTF; size: medium-sized; V: TRBV20-1; length: 12; D: NA; J: TRBJ1-2
DNA: TGTGCCAGCAGTTCCGGGGGAGAAGGTGAAAAACTGTTTTTT; CDR3: CASSSGGEGEKLFF; size: many; V: TRBV28; length: 14; D: NA; J: TRBJ1-4
DNA: TGTGCCAGTAGCCGGACTAGCGGGACCTACACCTTC; CDR3: CASSRTSGTYTF; size: NA; V: TRBV19; length: 12; D: NA; J: TRBJ1-2
DNA: TGTGCCAGCAGTGCGGGCGGGACTACGCAGTATTTT; CDR3: CASSAGGTTQYF; size: NA; V: TRBV25-1; length: 12; D: NA; J: TRBJ2-3
DNA: TGTGCCAGCAGTCTTCGGACAGGGATTGGAAAACTGTTTTTT; CDR3: CASSLRTGIGKLFF; size: NA; V: TRBV12-3/TRBV12-4; length: 14; D: TRBD1; J: TRBJ1-4
DNA: TGTGCCAGCAGCGGGGGCACGAAGAACACTGAAGCTTTCTTT; CDR3: CASSGGTKNTEAFF; size: many; V: TRBV7-9; length: 14; D: NA; J: TRBJ1-1
DNA: TGTGCCAGCAGTGGGGGGCTTCGGACAGATACGCAGTATTTT; CDR3: CASSGGLRTDTQYF; size: many; V: TRBV6-1; length: 14; D: NA; J: TRBJ2-3
DNA: TGTGCCAGCAGTGGGACAGGGGCTGAAGCTTTCTTT; CDR3: CASSGTGAEAFF; size: NA; V: TRBV2; length: 12; D: TRBD1; J: TRBJ1-1
DNA: TGTGCCAGCAGCCCGCGACTAGGGAATGTCGGTGAGCAGTTCTTC; CDR3: CASSPRLGNVGEQFF; size: NA; V: TRBV9; length: 15; D: NA; J: TRBJ2-1